A selection of T cell receptor beta chains follows, all from one sample in a study of T cell repertoires in cytomegalovirus infection. TCRdb reprocessed the reads with MiXCR, giving one entry per CDR3 protein. The sample yields a few hundred thousand distinct CDR3 sequences, around 27% seen once. Material for sequencing was PBMCs. The receptor source for this set is a human donor in good health (CMV status not recorded). Some clones in this sample may be carry-over from other donors' samples. CDR3s leave out the opening cysteine and the closing phenylalanine or tryptophan.

v_call,j_call,cdr3_aa
TRBV6-2/TRBV6-3,TRBJ1-5,ASSYLAGRRQPQH
TRBV5-3,TRBJ2-1,ARSPRARDEQF
TRBV7-8,TRBJ2-2,ASSKTPIAANTGELF
TRBV28,TRBJ2-5,ASSPDGAGGETQY
TRBV23-1,TRBJ2-2,ASSPRARTAARNTGELF
TRBV28,TRBJ2-7,ASTRQVGLAGGSYEQY
TRBV7-2,TRBJ2-1,ASSLGTGRGTSGYNEQF
TRBV7-2,TRBJ1-1,ASSPPGGRRTEAF
TRBV6-8,TRBJ2-3,ASNAQKTDTQY
TRBV5-5,TRBJ2-1,ASSLSGTSGHNEQF
TRBV29-1,TRBJ2-1,SVEGVAGGPYNEQF
TRBV5-4,TRBJ2-3,ASSLTSGATDTQY
TRBV12-3/TRBV12-4,TRBJ1-2,ASSLAESNYGYT
TRBV7-2,TRBJ2-1,ASSWGVGQTNEQF
TRBV7-2,TRBJ2-6,ASSRGRTGANVLT
TRBV28,TRBJ2-1,ASSLFLAEGGF
TRBV28,TRBJ2-5,ASSPTGQDKETQY
TRBV7-8,TRBJ2-1,ASSRGPSPTYNEQF
TRBV19,TRBJ2-5,ASSMGRQETQY
TRBV28,TRBJ1-2,ASSLSVPGGGYGYT